Shown below are 3 T cell receptor beta chains from a single sample sequenced in a study of OX40 agonist ivuxolimab in advanced cancers. Library method: the immunoSEQ multiplex PCR assay. What TCRdb holds here is the immuneACCESS table cut down to in-frame rearrangements. Part of the clones is not present; checked against another copy, under half of the missing clones reflect an unresolved V gene, and the others are unexplained. The sample has around 65,000 clones on record, 80% to 95% of them singletons. The ten largest make up about 13% of the sample. The sample consisted of CD4+ or CD8+ T cells sorted from blood, taken in a trial of the OX40 agonist ivuxolimab. The receptors stem from an adult with an advanced solid tumor such as melanoma, head and neck, liver or kidney cancer.

The chain carries TRBV7-2 and TRBJ1-2, with a tentative D call TRBD1 (5 bases). Germline V gene sequence: CDR1 SGHTA, CDR2 FQGNSA. Trimming removed 6 bases at V and 4 bases at J, with 21 bases between. The CDR3 length is 16 residues. Here the CDR3 reads CASRTGHGSGIYGYTF. The CDR3 DNA reads TGTGCCAGCAGGACCGGTCATGGGTCAGGGATCTATGGCTACACCTTC. The variable domain in full, with the rest retrieved from reference TRBV7-2 and TRBJ1-2, is GAGVSQSPSNKVTEKGKDVELRCDPISGHTALYWYRQSLGQGLEFLIYFQGNSAPDKSGLPSDRFSAERTGGSVSTLTIQRTQQEDSAVYLCASRTGHGSGIYGYTFGSGTRLTVV.

This rearrangement joins TRBV29-1 to TRBJ2-7; D gene uncertain. Trimming left V 4 bases short and J 5 bases short, with 6 bases between. The CDR3 loop spans 10 amino acids. CDR1 SQVTM and CDR2 ANQGSEA come from the germline V gene. The CDR3 is CSVVADEQYF. The CDR3 DNA reads TGCAGCGTTGTCGCCGACGAGCAGTACTTC.

V and J are TRBV7-8 and TRBJ2-3; 9 nucleotides match TRBD1. Germline trimming cut 5 bases from V and 0 bases from J; bases unmatched to any gene: 9. The CDR3 runs to 17 residues. Germline-derived CDR1 and CDR2 are SGHVS and FQNEAQ. The CDR3 loop is CASSGWTGVYSTDTQYF. The CDR3 DNA sequence: TGTGCCAGCAGCGGGTGGACAGGGGTGTATAGCACAGATACGCAGTATTTT.